The 4 T cell receptor beta chains listed next were all sequenced from one sample in a study of blood T cell repertoires in COVID-19. Here immunoSEQ multiplex PCR was the method, and the copy in TCRdb shows in-frame clones only, minus some. The repertoire holds hundreds of thousands of clones, with 70% to 90% as singletons. The material sequenced was peripheral blood. Receptor source: a man between 18 and 29 years old with active or convalescent COVID-19.

The rearrangement links TRBV28 to TRBJ1-1; 8 bases agree with TRBD1. The CDR3 is 16 amino acids. Germline-derived CDR1 and CDR2 are MDHEN and SYDVKM. Trimming at V came to 6 bases and at J to 3 bases, leaving 12 bases not matched to a gene. The CDR3 nucleotides read TGTGCCAGCAGCTCAGGGGGCTCGGGAGTTGACACTGAAGCTTTCTTT. Encoded protein: CASSSGGSGVDTEAFF.

The J gene is TRBJ2-1, the V gene TRBV6-2 or TRBV6-3; perhaps TRBD2 as D (5 bases). Germline V lookup: CDR1 MNHEY, CDR2 SVGEGT. Between the trimmed V and J ends, which lost 2 bases and 9 bases, there was a span of 11 bases. The CDR3 is 13 amino acids. CDR3 nucleotides: TGTGCCAGCAGTTACCTCCCGGGAAGTGAGCAGTTCTTC. Amino acid sequence: CASSYLPGSEQFF.

J is TRBJ1-6 and V is TRBV4-3, with TRBD1 matching 10 bases. The CDR3 extends over 16 amino acids. Trimming removed 3 bases from V and 10 bases from J; junction bases left unmatched: 9. CDR1 is LGHNA and CDR2 is YSLEER in the germline V gene. CDR3 protein: CASSHRSGTGVSPLHF. CDR3 DNA: TGCGCCAGCAGCCATAGATCCGGGACAGGGGTGTCACCCCTCCACTTT.

This clone was seen more than once but under ten times. The chain is built from TRBV29-1 and TRBJ1-2; D ambiguous. V dropped 4 bases and J dropped 1 base, with 4 bases sitting between them. Per the germline V gene, CDR1 is SQVTM and CDR2 is ANQGSEA. CDR3 length: 11 residues. CDR3 loop: CSVAGNYGYTF. CDR3 nucleotide sequence: TGCAGCGTTGCCGGTAACTATGGCTACACCTTC.